These 26 T cell receptor beta chains were sequenced from one sample in a study of post-analysis software for immune sequencing data. General study points: Four to six TRBV segments were more frequent in patients than controls; TRBV5-6, TRBV5-1 and TRBV20-1 belonged to this group.

The authors incorporated unique molecular identifiers into the TCR beta cDNA libraries. MiXCR was run by TCRdb on the PCR reads, yielding one entry per CDR3 protein. The sample shows around 260,000 distinct CDR3 sequences, 35% to 45% of them seen only once. These TCRs' antigens remain unknown. Sequencing input: blood. Receptors originate from a girl aged 5-17 years with multiple sclerosis.

This clonotype was observed a few times. The chain joins TRBV7-9 to TRBJ1-2; 9 bases map to TRBD1. V trimming: 8 bases; J trimming: 4 bases; junction bases outside the gene matches: 8. From germline, CDR1 is SEHNR and CDR2 FQNEAQ (reference sequence). The CDR3 extends over 14 amino acids. DNA for the CDR3: TGTGCCAGCTCCGGGACAGGGAATTTCTATGGCTACACCTTC. Encoded protein: CASSGTGNFYGYTF.

This clonotype was seen repeatedly, ten times or more. V and J are TRBV5-1 and TRBJ2-5; TRBD2 matches at 7 bases. This CDR3 is 14 amino acids long. V was pared by 3 bases and J by 1 base, with 3 bases of the junction left unmatched. Germline assignment: CDR1 SGHRS and CDR2 YFSETQ. The CDR3 here is CASSSGGGQETQYF. For the CDR3, the DNA is TGCGCCAGCAGCTCGGGCGGGGGCCAAGAGACCCAGTACTTC.

The rearrangement uses TRBV5-5 and TRBJ2-5, with 9 bases matching TRBD2. The better agreement between TRBJ2-7 and the DNA end casts doubt on the J call. The CDR3 is made up of 15 amino acids. Germline V CDR1 and CDR2: SGHKS, YYEKEE (reference sequence). CDR3 sequence: CASSSAGTSLYEQYF. The CDR3 bases are TGTGCCAGCAGCTCAGCCGGGACTAGCCTTTACGAGCAGTACTTC.

A word on this clonotype: A read error may produce the germline difference seen at one junction end. This chain uses TRBV6-1 with TRBJ1-4; D gene unclear. This CDR3 has 14 residues. The germline V gene encodes CDR1 MNHNS and CDR2 SASEGT. CDR3: CVSSVGETNEKLFF. CDR3 bases: TGTGTCAGCAGTGTCGGCGAAACTAATGAAAAACTGTTTTTT.

Points on this clonotype: A read error may explain this, as a much larger clone is one base away. The chain carries TRBV12-3 or TRBV12-4 and TRBJ1-2; no clear D. The CDR3 spans 12 residues. CDR3 in amino acids: CASSLDNYDYTF. For the CDR3, the DNA is TGTGCCAGCAGTTTGGATAACTATGACTACACCTTC.

V gene TRBV15 combines with J gene TRBJ2-3, with 10 positions matching TRBD2. The CDR3 is 15 residues long. J gave up 6 bases and V 3 bases, and 6 bases lay outside the gene matches. Germline CDR1 reads LNHNV; CDR2 reads YYDKDF (reference sequence). This CDR3 reads CATSSLLAGADTQYF. The CDR3 DNA reads TGTGCCACCAGCAGTCTCCTAGCGGGAGCGGATACGCAGTATTTT.

V and J are TRBV7-2 and TRBJ2-1; TRBD2 might be the D (7 bases). The CDR3 covers 20 residues. The V gene's germline CDR1 is SGHTA and CDR2 FQGNSA. The V and J ends lost 1 base and 0 bases respectively, with 22 bases between them. The CDR3 nucleotides are TGTGCCAGCAGCTTAGGGACTCCTTTCGGGGGGCCTAGCTCCTACAATGAGCAGTTCTTC. Protein sequence: CASSLGTPFGGPSSYNEQFF.

This clonotype was detected ten times or more. The rearrangement uses TRBV11-2 and TRBJ1-4; D not resolved. Germline V gene data show CDR1 as SGHAT and CDR2 as FQNNGV. V dropped 7 bases and J dropped 5 bases, with 20 bases sitting between them. The CDR3 contains 16 residues. The CDR3 region has the DNA TGTGCCAGCACCCACCGGCCAGGAATAGCCAATGAAAAACTGTTTTTT. Translated: CASTHRPGIANEKLFF.

A few counts support this clonotype. The chain couples TRBV14 to TRBJ1-5, with 7 bases that match TRBD1. CDR1 is SGHDN, CDR2 FVKESK, per germline. CDR3 length: 14 residues. The J segment lost 5 bases and the V segment lost 3 bases, leaving 4 bases of the junction unmatched. This chain's CDR3 is CASSQGGGYQPQHF. The CDR3 bases are TGTGCCAGCAGCCAGGGAGGGGGCTATCAGCCCCAGCATTTT. The full variable domain, with the rest looked up from reference TRBV14 and TRBJ1-5, is EAGVTQFPSHSVIEKGQTVTLRCDPISGHDNLYWYRRVMGKEIKFLLHFVKESKQDESGMPNNRFLAERTGGTYSTLKVQPAELEDSGVYFCASSQGGGYQPQHFGDGTRLSIL.

About this clonotype: With a much larger clone just one base away, this may be a read error. The chain joins TRBV27 to TRBJ1-2, with 8 bases lining up with TRBD1. Germline V gives CDR1 MNHEY, CDR2 SMNVEV (reference sequence). Trimming cost V 5 bases and J 0 bases; bases outside gene matches: 5. This CDR3 has 15 residues. The CDR3 is CASSGQGRTNYGYTF. The CDR3 DNA follows: TGTGCCAGCAGTGGACAGGGCCGTACTAACTATGGCTACACCTTC.

This clonotype was detected a few times. The chain uses TRBV20-1 and TRBJ2-7; 12 positions match TRBD1. Per the germline V gene, CDR1 is DFQATT and CDR2 is SNEGSKA (reference sequence). V lost 3 bases and J lost 3; bases outside the gene matches: 6. The CDR3 consists of 15 residues. CDR3 sequence: CSARGDRGQGYEQYF. Written as DNA, the CDR3 is TGCAGTGCTAGGGGGGACAGGGGGCAGGGCTACGAGCAGTACTTC.

This chain connects TRBV19 to TRBJ2-7; the match to TRBD1 covers 11 bases. The DNA end lines up better with TRBJ2-5; the J call may be wrong. The CDR3 has 14 amino acids. Germline CDR1 reads LNHDA; CDR2 reads SQIVND (reference sequence). CDR3 DNA sequence: TGTGCCAGTAGTGGACAGGGGGCCGAAGAGACCCAGTACTTC. Translation gives CASSGQGAEETQYF.

This chain connects TRBV12-3 or TRBV12-4 to TRBJ2-3; TRBD1 is a possible D gene (6 bases). V was pared by 1 base and J by 1 base, with 9 bases between. The CDR3 spans 15 residues. As DNA, the CDR3 is TGTGCCAGCAGTTTAGGGGGGCTAGGCACAGATACGCAGTATTTT. It encodes CASSLGGLGTDTQYF.

V usage is TRBV2 and J usage is TRBJ1-2; 7 bases line up with TRBD1. Per the germline V gene, CDR1 is SNHLY and CDR2 is FYNNEI. V lost 7 bases, J lost 4 bases, and 9 bases stayed unmatched. The CDR3 runs to 14 residues. CDR3 region: CASNRRGGVYGYTF. CDR3 DNA sequence: TGTGCCAGCAATCGGAGAGGGGGCGTCTATGGCTACACCTTC.

This clonotype was seen more than once but under ten times. The chain recombines TRBV12-3 or TRBV12-4 with TRBJ1-5; D gene unclear. The CDR3 spans 14 residues. V was shortened by 0 bases and J by 8 bases, with 11 bases between the two germline ends. The CDR3 nucleotides read TGTGCCAGCAGTTTAGCGCTAAATACTAAGCCCCAGCATTTT. Residues: CASSLALNTKPQHF.

This clonotype was counted between two and nine times. The gene calls are TRBV25-1 and TRBJ2-3; 9 nucleotides agree with TRBD2. The CDR3 contains 16 residues. The trim removed 1 base at V and 1 base at J, leaving 3 bases unmatched. Germline CDR1 reads MGHDK; CDR2 reads SYGVNS. The CDR3, as DNA: TGTGCCAGCAGTGAATGGTCTAGCGGGGGCACAGATACGCAGTATTTT. Protein sequence: CASSEWSSGGTDTQYF.

The chain is built from TRBV19 and TRBJ2-7; 8 positions match TRBD2. V shed 6 bases, J shed 7 bases, and the junction held 14 bases outside the gene matches. The CDR3 totals 15 residues. Germline assignment: CDR1 LNHDA and CDR2 SQIVND (reference sequence). The CDR3 protein is CASRGRGGPYNEQYF. The DNA for the CDR3 is TGTGCCAGTAGGGGACGGGGGGGACCCTACAATGAGCAGTACTTC.

The chain joins TRBV6-5 to TRBJ2-6; tentative D call: TRBD2 (5 bases). Germline V gene data show CDR1 as MNHEY and CDR2 as SVGAGI. Trimming stripped 2 bases from V and 3 bases from J, with 8 bases between. The length of the CDR3 is 15 residues. The CDR3 reads CASSYGRSGANVLTF. In nucleotides, the CDR3 is TGTGCCAGCAGTTACGGGAGAAGTGGGGCCAACGTCCTGACTTTC.

Comment on this clonotype: It may be a read error: a sequence one base away is much more abundant. The chain employs TRBV29-1 and TRBJ2-1; D gene unclear. The CDR3 is 13 amino acids. Germline V gene lookup returns CDR1 SQVTM and CDR2 ANQGSEA. CDR3 amino acids: CSVEDLLGNGQFF. CDR3 sequence (DNA): TGCAGCGTTGAAGATCTTTTAGGTAATGGGCAGTTCTTC.

This clonotype was counted at least ten times. The chain links TRBV4-1 to TRBJ1-2; D perhaps matches TRBD1 (6 bases). CDR1 and CDR2 from the germline V gene are MGHRA and YSYEKL. The CDR3 is made up of 14 amino acids. The V gene lost 0 bases and the J gene lost 3 bases, with 8 bases spanning the gap. CDR3 nucleotide sequence: TGCGCCAGCAGCCAAGACCGGACAGACTATGGCTACACCTTC. It specifies CASSQDRTDYGYTF.

CDR3 nucleotides: TGTGCCAGCTCCATAGGGGGGGGCCTAAACTTGGAGACCCAGTACTTC. This gives the protein CASSIGGGLNLETQYF. The chain uses TRBV7-9 and TRBJ2-5, with D perhaps TRBD2 (7 bases). The CDR3 is 16 amino acids. The germline CDR1 and CDR2 sequences are SEHNR and FQNEAQ (reference sequence). Trimming stripped 8 bases from V and 5 bases from J, with 24 bases between.

With respect to this clonotype: A read error is possible here, since a much larger clone lies one base away. V usage is TRBV12-3 or TRBV12-4 and J usage is TRBJ2-5; TRBD1 might be the D (5 bases). This CDR3 is built from 11 residues. The V end was cut by 2 bases, the J end by 11 bases, with 9 bases between. The CDR3 reads CASSLLGVQYF. The CDR3 region has the DNA TGTGCCAGCAGTTTATTAGGGGTGCAGTACTTC.

This clonotype was seen at least ten times. The chain carries TRBV20-1 and TRBJ1-6, with a weak D call TRBD1 (6 bases). With 2 bases removed from V and 7 bases from J, the gap between germline ends came to 24 bases. From germline, CDR1 is DFQATT and CDR2 SNEGSKA (reference sequence). The length of the CDR3 is 18 residues. The CDR3 region is CSARIDSSGQGFNSPLHF. CDR3 DNA sequence: TGCAGTGCTAGAATAGACTCGAGCGGGCAGGGGTTCAATTCACCCCTCCACTTT.

This clonotype showed up many times. The chain uses TRBV3-1 and TRBJ2-1, with 13 bases identical to TRBD2. Germline V gene lookup returns CDR1 LGHDT and CDR2 YNNKEL (reference sequence). The CDR3 has 17 amino acids. Losses at the gene ends were 0 bases for V and 9 bases for J; bases not matched to a gene: 8. The CDR3 nucleotides read TGTGCCAGCAGCCAAGATTATGGGACTAGCGGGAAAAGTGAGCAGTTCTTC. This encodes CASSQDYGTSGKSEQFF.

There are a few counts of this clonotype. The junction shows a germline mismatch at one end, possibly a read error. V gene TRBV29-1 combines with J gene TRBJ1-4, with D possibly TRBD1 on 5 matching bases. The CDR3 runs to 14 residues. Germline V gene sequence: CDR1 SQVTM, CDR2 ANQGSEA. DNA for the CDR3: TGCAGCGTCGGGACCGCTGGGACTAATGAAAAACGGTTTTTT. It encodes CSVGTAGTNEKRFF.

The chain is built from TRBV20-1 and TRBJ2-5, with TRBD2 identical over 13 bases. The length of the CDR3 is 18 residues. Trimming cost V 0 bases and J 5 bases; bases outside gene matches: 12. CDR1 is DFQATT and CDR2 is SNEGSKA in the germline V gene (reference sequence). The CDR3 sequence is CSARDDLRTSGRAETQYF. As DNA, the CDR3 is TGCAGTGCTAGAGACGACCTCCGGACTAGCGGGAGAGCCGAGACCCAGTACTTC.